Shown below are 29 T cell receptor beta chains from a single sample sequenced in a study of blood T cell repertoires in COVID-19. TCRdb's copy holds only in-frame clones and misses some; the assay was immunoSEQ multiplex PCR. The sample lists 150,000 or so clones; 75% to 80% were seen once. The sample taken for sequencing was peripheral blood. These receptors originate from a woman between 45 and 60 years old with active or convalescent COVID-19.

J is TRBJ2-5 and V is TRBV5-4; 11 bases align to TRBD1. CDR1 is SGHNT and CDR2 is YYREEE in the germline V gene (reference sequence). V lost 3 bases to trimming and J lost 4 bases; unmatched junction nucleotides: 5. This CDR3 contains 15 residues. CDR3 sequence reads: CASSSDRGRVETQYF. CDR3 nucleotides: TGTGCCAGCAGCTCGGACAGGGGGCGCGTAGAGACCCAGTACTTC.

CDR3 nucleotide sequence: TGTGCCAGTAGTATAGGAGGGGAGCAGTTCTTC. This gives the protein CASSIGGEQFF. The rearrangement links TRBV19 to TRBJ2-1; D perhaps matches TRBD2 (5 bases). The CDR3 has 11 residues. Trimming removed 1 base at V and 10 bases at J, with 5 bases between. Per germline, CDR1 LNHDA and CDR2 SQIVND (reference sequence).

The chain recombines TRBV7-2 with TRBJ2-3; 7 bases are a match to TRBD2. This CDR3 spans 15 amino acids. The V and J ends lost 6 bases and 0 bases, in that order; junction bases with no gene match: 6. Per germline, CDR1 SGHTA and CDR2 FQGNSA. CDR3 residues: CASRGGGTSTDTQYF. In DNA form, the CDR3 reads TGTGCCAGCAGGGGCGGGGGAACTAGCACAGATACGCAGTATTTT.

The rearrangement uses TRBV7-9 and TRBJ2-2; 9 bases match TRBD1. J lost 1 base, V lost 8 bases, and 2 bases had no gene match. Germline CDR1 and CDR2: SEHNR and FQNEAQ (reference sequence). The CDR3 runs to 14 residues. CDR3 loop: CASWGQGNTGELFF. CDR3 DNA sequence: TGTGCCAGCTGGGGACAGGGGAACACCGGGGAGCTGTTTTTT.

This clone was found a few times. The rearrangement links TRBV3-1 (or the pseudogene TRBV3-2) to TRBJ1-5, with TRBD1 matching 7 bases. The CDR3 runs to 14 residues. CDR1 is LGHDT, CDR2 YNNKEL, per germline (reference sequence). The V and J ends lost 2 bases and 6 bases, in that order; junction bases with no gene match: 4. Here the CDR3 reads CASSQKQGSQPQHF. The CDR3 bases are TGTGCCAGCAGCCAAAAACAGGGGAGTCAGCCCCAGCATTTT.

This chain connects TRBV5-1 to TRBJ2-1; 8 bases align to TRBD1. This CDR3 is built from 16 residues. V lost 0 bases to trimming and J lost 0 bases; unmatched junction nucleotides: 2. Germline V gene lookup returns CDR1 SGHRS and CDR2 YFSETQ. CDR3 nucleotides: TGCGCCAGCAGCTTGGGGGACAGGCTCTCCTACAATGAGCAGTTCTTC. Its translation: CASSLGDRLSYNEQFF.

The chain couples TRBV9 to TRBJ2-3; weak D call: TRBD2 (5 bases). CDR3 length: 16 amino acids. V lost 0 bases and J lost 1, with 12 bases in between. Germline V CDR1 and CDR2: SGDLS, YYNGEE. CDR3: CASSVGAVKGTDTQYF. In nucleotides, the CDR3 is TGTGCCAGCAGCGTAGGAGCGGTGAAGGGCACAGATACGCAGTATTTT.

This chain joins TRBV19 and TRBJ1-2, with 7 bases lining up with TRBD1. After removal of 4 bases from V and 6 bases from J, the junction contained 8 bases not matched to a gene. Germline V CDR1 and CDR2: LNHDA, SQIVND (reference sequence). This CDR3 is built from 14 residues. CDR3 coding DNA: TGTGCCAGTAGTACCGGGGACAGTCTGAATGGCTACACCTTC. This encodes CASSTGDSLNGYTF. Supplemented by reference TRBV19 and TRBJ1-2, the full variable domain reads DGGITQSPKYLFRKEGQNVTLSCEQNLNHDAMYWYRQDPGQGLRLIYYSQIVNDFQKGDIAEGYSVSREKKESFPLTVTSAQKNPTAFYLCASSTGDSLNGYTFGSGTRLTVV.

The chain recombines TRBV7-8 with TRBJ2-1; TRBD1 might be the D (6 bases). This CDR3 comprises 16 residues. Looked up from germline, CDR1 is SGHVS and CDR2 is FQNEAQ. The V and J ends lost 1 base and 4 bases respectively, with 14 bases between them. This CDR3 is CASSLVVGAIYNEQFF. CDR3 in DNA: TGTGCCAGCAGCTTAGTCGTGGGGGCCATATACAATGAGCAGTTCTTC. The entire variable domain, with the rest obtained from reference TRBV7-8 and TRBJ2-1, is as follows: GAGVSQSPRYKVAKRGQDVALRCDPISGHVSLFWYQQALGQGPEFLTYFQNEAQLDKSGLPSDRFFAERPEGSVSTLKIQRTQQEDSAVYLCASSLVVGAIYNEQFFGPGTRLTVL.

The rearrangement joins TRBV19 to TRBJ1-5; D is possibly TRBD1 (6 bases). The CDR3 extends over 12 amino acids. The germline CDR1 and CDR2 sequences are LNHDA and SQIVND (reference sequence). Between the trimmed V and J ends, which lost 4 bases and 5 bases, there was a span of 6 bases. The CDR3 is CASSRTDQPQHF. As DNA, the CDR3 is TGTGCCAGTAGTAGGACAGATCAGCCCCAGCATTTT.

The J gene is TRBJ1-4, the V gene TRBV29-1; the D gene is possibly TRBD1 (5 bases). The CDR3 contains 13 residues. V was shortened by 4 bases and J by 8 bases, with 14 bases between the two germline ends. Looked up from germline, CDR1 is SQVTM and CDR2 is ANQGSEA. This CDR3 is CSVAWQGNEKLFF. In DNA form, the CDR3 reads TGCAGCGTTGCGTGGCAGGGAAACGAAAAACTGTTTTTT.

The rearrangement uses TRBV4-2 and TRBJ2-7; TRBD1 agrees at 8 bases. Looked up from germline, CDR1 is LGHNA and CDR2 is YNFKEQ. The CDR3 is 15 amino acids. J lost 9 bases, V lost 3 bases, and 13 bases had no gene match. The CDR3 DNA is TGTGCCAGCAGCCAGGAGGACAGGGATCTCTCTGGGCAGTACTTC. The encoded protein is CASSQEDRDLSGQYF.

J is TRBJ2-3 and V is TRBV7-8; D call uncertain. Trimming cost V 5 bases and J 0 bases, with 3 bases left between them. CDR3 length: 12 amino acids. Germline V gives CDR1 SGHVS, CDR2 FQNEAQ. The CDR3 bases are TGTGCCAGCAGCCCTAGCACAGATACGCAGTATTTT. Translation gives CASSPSTDTQYF.

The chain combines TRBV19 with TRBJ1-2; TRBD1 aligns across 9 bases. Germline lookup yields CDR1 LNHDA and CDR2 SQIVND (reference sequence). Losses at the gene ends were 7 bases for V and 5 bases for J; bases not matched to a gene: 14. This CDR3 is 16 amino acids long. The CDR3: CASNPAFGTGKYGYTF. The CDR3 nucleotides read TGTGCCAGTAACCCCGCTTTTGGGACAGGGAAGTATGGCTACACCTTC.

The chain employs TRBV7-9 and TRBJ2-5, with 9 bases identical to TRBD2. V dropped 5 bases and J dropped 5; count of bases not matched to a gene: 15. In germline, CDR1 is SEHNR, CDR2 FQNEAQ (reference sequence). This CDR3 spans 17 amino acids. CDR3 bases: TGTGCCAGCAGCCCTTGGACTAGCGCCAATCTCAGGGAGACCCAGTACTTC. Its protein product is CASSPWTSANLRETQYF.

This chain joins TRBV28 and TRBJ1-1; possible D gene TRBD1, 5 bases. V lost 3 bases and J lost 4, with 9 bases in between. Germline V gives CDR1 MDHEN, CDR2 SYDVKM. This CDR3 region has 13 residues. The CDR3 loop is CASSFSGGTEAFF. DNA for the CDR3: TGTGCCAGCAGTTTTTCGGGGGGCACTGAAGCTTTCTTT.

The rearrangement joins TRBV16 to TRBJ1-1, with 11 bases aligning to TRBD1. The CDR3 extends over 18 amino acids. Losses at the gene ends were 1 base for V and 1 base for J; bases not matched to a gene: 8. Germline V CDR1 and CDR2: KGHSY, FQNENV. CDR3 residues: CASSQWRDRGRGNTEAFF. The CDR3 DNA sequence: TGTGCCAGCAGCCAATGGCGGGACAGGGGGAGGGGGAACACTGAAGCTTTCTTT.

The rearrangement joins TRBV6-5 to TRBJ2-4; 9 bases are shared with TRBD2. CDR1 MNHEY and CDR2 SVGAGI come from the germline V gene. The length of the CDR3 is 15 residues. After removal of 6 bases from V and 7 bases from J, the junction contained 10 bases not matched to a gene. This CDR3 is CASSRSGSYINIQYF. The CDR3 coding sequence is TGTGCCAGCAGCCGTAGCGGGAGTTATATTAACATTCAGTACTTC.

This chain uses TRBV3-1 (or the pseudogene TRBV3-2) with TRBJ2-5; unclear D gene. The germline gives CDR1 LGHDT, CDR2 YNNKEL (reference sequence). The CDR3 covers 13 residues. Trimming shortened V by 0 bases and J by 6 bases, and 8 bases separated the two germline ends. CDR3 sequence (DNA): TGTGCCAGCAGCCAAGACCTACTCCAGACCCAGTACTTC. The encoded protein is CASSQDLLQTQYF.

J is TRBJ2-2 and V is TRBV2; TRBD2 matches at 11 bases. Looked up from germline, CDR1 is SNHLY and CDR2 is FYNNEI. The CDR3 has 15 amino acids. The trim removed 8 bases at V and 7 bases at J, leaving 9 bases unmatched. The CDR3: CASSFSGRAIGELFF. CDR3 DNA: TGTGCCAGCTCCTTTAGCGGGAGGGCAATCGGGGAGCTGTTTTTT.

CDR3 DNA sequence: TGCGCCAGCAGCGAAGAAGGACTAGCGGGACTGGTCCCTTACTACGAGCAGTACTTC. It encodes CASSEEGLAGLVPYYEQYF. The chain employs TRBV10-1 and TRBJ2-7, with 12 bases that match TRBD2. V was clipped by 6 bases and J by 3 bases; unmatched bases: 18. CDR1 WNHNN and CDR2 SYGVQD come from the germline V gene (reference sequence). The CDR3 consists of 19 residues.

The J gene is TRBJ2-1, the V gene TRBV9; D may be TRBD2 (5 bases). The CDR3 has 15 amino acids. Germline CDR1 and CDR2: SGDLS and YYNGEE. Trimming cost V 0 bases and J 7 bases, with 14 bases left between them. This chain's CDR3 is CASSVAGSRGNEQFF. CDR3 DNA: TGTGCCAGCAGCGTAGCTGGGAGTCGGGGAAATGAGCAGTTCTTC.

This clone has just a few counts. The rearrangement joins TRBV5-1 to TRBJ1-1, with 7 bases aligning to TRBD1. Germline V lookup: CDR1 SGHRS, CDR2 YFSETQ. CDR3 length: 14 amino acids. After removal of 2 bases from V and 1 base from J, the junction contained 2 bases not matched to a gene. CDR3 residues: CASSFAGGNTEAFF. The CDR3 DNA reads TGCGCCAGCAGCTTTGCAGGGGGGAACACTGAAGCTTTCTTT.

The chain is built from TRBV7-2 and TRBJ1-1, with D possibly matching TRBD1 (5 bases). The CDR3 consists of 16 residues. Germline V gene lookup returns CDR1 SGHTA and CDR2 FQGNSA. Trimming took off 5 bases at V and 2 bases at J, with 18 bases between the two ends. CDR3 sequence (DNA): TGTGCCAGCAGCCTTGGCTGGGGGGGAGTCAACACTGAAGCTTTCTTT. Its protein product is CASSLGWGGVNTEAFF. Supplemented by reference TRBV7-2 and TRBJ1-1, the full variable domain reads GAGVSQSPSNKVTEKGKDVELRCDPISGHTALYWYRQSLGQGLEFLIYFQGNSAPDKSGLPSDRFSAERTGGSVSTLTIQRTQQEDSAVYLCASSLGWGGVNTEAFFGQGTRLTVV.

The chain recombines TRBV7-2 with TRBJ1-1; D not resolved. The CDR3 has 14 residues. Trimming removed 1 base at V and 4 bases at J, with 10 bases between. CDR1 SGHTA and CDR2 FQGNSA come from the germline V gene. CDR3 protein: CASSLERVRTEAFF. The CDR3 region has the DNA TGTGCCAGCAGCTTAGAACGGGTTCGCACTGAAGCTTTCTTT.

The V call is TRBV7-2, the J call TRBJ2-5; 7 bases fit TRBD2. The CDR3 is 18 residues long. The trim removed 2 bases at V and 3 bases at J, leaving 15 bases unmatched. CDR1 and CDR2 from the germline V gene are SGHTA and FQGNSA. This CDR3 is CASSLPPWGGEFEETQYF. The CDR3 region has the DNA TGTGCCAGCAGCTTACCCCCCTGGGGGGGGGAATTCGAAGAGACCCAGTACTTC.

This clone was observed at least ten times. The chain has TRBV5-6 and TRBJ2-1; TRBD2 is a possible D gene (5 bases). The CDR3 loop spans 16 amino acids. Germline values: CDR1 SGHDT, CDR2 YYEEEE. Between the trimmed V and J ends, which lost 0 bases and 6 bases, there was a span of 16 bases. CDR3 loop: CASSLDLTREGNEQFF. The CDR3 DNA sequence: TGTGCCAGCAGCTTGGACTTAACTAGAGAAGGCAATGAGCAGTTCTTC.

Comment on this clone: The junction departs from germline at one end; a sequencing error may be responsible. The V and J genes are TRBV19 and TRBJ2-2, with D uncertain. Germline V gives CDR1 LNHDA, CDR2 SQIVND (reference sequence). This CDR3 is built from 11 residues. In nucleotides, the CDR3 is TGTGCCAGTAGGGGCACCGAGGAGCTGTTTTTT. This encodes CASRGTEELFF.

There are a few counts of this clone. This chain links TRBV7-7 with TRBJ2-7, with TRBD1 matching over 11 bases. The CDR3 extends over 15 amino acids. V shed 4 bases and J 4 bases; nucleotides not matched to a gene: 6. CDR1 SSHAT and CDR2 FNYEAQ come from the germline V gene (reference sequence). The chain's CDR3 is CASSSRTGGSYEQYF. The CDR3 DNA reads TGTGCCAGCAGCTCGAGGACAGGGGGCTCGTACGAGCAGTACTTC.